The entry that follows covers one T cell receptor beta chain sequence. The antigen remains unidentified. The entry originates in a study of beta chain features in type 1 diabetes. On average, the one heparinised blood draw given by each donor was approximately 0.12 L. All sorted populations exceeded 95% purity. There are 15 residues in the CDR3. Trimming pared 4 bases from V and 2 bases from J, leaving 9 bases between. Per the germline V gene, CDR1 is KGHSH and CDR2 is LQKENI. Study-wide results and caveats: Any HLA-type effect on TCRB rearrangement remained unresolved here. For type 1 diabetes patients, VDJ junctions showed fewer insertions and more deletions. TCRB CDR3 length was moderately but significantly reduced in all four CD4+ subsets of Type 1 diabetes patients.

Sequenced material consisted of expressed TCRB transcripts (all of the isolated RNA was reverse transcribed). TCRdb's table, derived via immunoSEQ multiplex PCR, lists solely in-frame clones and lacks some. The table has a few hundred thousand clones, 9.5% to 10% seen once. The sample comprised central memory CD4+ T cells from blood. The clonotype was recovered from a man younger than 45 with type 1 diabetes. This sequence joins TRBV18 and TRBJ2-6; maybe TRBD2 (6 bases). The CDR3 reads CASSLSGAGANVLTF. CDR3 nucleotide sequence: TGTGCCAGCTCACTCTCGGGGGCTGGGGCCAACGTCCTGACTTTC.